This T cell receptor (beta chain) was recorded in a study of neoadjuvant anti-PD-1 for oral cavity cancer. Study information: Nivolumab at 3 mg/kg was mostly given biweekly, three to four doses, pre-surgery. Study results and limitations: PBMC Gini-index clonality exceeded responders' in non-responders post-nivolumab.

With respect to this clone: Its antigen is undetermined.

Germline lookup yields CDR1 SQVTM and CDR2 ANQGSEA. Trimming at V came to 7 bases and at J to 2 bases, leaving 10 bases not matched to a gene. CDR3 length: 16 residues. No culture or expansion preceded analysis of these blood cells. Six replicates per PBMC sample, mostly from 450 to 600 ng of genomic DNA. The data were produced by immunoSEQ multiplex PCR, yet TCRdb's version contains in-frame clones alone and is incomplete. This repertoire shows about 81,000 clones, roughly 80% found once; its top ten account for around 3%. Source: PBMCs, taken before nivolumab (anti-PD-1) treatment. The TCR sequence derives from a person aged 35 to 85 with oral cavity squamous cell carcinoma. This chain uses TRBV29-1 with TRBJ2-5, with 13 bases fitting TRBD2. For the CDR3, the DNA is TGCAGCGCAAAACGCGGGACTAGCGGGAATCAAGAGACCCAGTACTTC. Translation gives CSAKRGTSGNQETQYF.